The sample holds one count of the clone carrying this T cell receptor beta chain. Its antigen remains unidentified. The PCR had 60 Vbeta and 13 Jbeta primers. Sequenced by immunoSEQ multiplex PCR; TCRdb stores in-frame clones only, minus some. In the table there are approximately 150,000 clones, 76% of which are singletons. The data derive from a study of cytomegalovirus exposure and HLA in healthy donors. Whole-study results and caveats: Later work found that TCR association rates differed between HLA loci; DRB1 had the most and HLA-C the fewest. Later analysis associated a missense DCLRE1C variant with TCR beta V- and J-gene trimming. Most CMV-associated TCR beta chains appeared HLA-restricted in a later analysis.

From germline, CDR1 is SGHNT and CDR2 YYREEE (reference sequence). The CDR3 spans 15 residues. The V segment lost 0 bases and the J segment 9 bases; nucleotides outside the gene matches: 1. This rearrangement joins TRBV5-4 to TRBJ2-1; 15 nucleotides line up with TRBD2. Sequencing used PBMCs. The TCR originated in a man aged 35 to 55 in good health and CMV-seronegative. The CDR3 here is CASSLEGLAGGEQFF. CDR3 nucleotides: TGTGCCAGCAGCTTGGAGGGACTAGCGGGAGGTGAGCAGTTCTTC.